Sequencing of this T cell receptor beta chain was carried out in a study of blood T cell repertoires in COVID-19. Study as a whole: COVID-19 samples collected from the United States, Italy and Spain covered acute and convalescent phases. In each case, the material was cDNA or gDNA derived from T cells, B-cell-depleted T cells, or PBMCs.

The CDR3 extends over 15 amino acids. Germline values: CDR1 SGHRS, CDR2 YFSETQ. V was shortened by 4 bases and J by 3 bases, with 14 bases between the two germline ends. Per the original data handling: Reference gene primer amplification gave nucleated cell count estimates. Libraries were prepared by immunoSEQ multiplex PCR; TCRdb keeps only in-frame clonotypes and omits some of them. The DNA gave D and trimming, while V, J and clone size come from that table. The sample lists around 200,000 clones, nearly 85% occurring once. One Seattle source followed patients from active infection through their disease course.

Source material: peripheral blood. The chain combines TRBV5-1 with TRBJ1-5; D gene ambiguous. The sequence came from a woman aged 25-40 years with COVID-19, enrolled during active disease. CDR3 loop: CASSPSAGYNQPQHF. The CDR3 DNA sequence: TGCGCCAGCAGCCCCTCGGCAGGCTACAATCAGCCCCAGCATTTT.